Sequencing of this T cell receptor beta chain was carried out in a study of blood T cell repertoires in COVID-19. The length of the CDR3 is 15 residues. From germline, CDR1 is MNHEY and CDR2 SVGAGI. V lost 2 bases to trimming and J lost 6 bases, with 13 bases between them. Profiled with immunoSEQ multiplex PCR; TCRdb holds only in-frame clones, not every one. The table has some 380,000 clones, 90% seen once. Material for sequencing was peripheral blood. The chain is built from TRBV6-5 and TRBJ1-4, with D unresolved. The source of this sequence is a man aged 18 to 29 with active or convalescent COVID-19. The chain's CDR3 is CASSYDSGQHEKLFF. CDR3 nucleotides: TGTGCCAGCAGTTACGATTCTGGGCAGCATGAAAAACTGTTTTTT.